This T cell receptor (beta chain) was sequenced during a study of response to subunit inactivated influenza vaccine. In this sample, this clonotype turned up many times. The antigen is undetermined. TCRdb re-called the RT-PCR reads through MiXCR, storing one row per CDR3 protein. The sample has more than 400,000 distinct CDR3 sequences; approximately 11% are singletons. General study points: Few additional T cells are recruited per seasonal influenza vaccination, authors suggested.

The CDR3 spans 13 residues. In germline, CDR1 is PRHDT, CDR2 FYEKMQ (reference sequence). The V end was cut by 2 bases, the J end by 3 bases, with 8 bases between. This TCR derives from a man aged 50-60 years who received an inactivated influenza vaccine. This specimen consisted of PBMCs from blood, obtained more than 35 days after vaccination. V is TRBV13 and J is TRBJ2-7; no firm D call. The CDR3 here is CASSLTYGYEQYF. The CDR3 DNA is TGTGCCAGCAGCTTAACTTACGGCTACGAGCAGTACTTC.